The 22 T cell receptor beta chains in this list originate from one sample, sequenced in a study of blood T cell repertoires in COVID-19. Data came from immunoSEQ multiplex PCR; TCRdb stores just in-frame clones and leaves some out. The sample lists 70,000 to 75,000 clones, about 82% occurring once. Sequencing input: peripheral blood. Receptors originate from a woman in her sixties or seventies with acute or convalescent COVID-19.

This clone was counted a single time. The junction departs from germline at one end; a sequencing error may be responsible. V and J are TRBV9 and TRBJ2-3; 7 bases line up with TRBD2. The CDR3 length is 15 residues. Germline values: CDR1 SGDLS, CDR2 YYNGEE. The CDR3 region is CASSTSGISRDTQYF. The CDR3 bases are TGTGCCAGCAGCACGAGCGGGATAAGCAGAGATACGCAGTATTTT.

V is TRBV2 and J is TRBJ1-5; 8 nucleotides match TRBD1. Trimming removed 8 bases from V and 6 bases from J; junction bases left unmatched: 6. There are 13 residues in the CDR3. CDR1 and CDR2 (germline): SNHLY, FYNNEI. CDR3 loop: CASRTGRGQPQHF. The CDR3 DNA is TGTGCCAGCCGGACAGGGAGAGGTCAGCCCCAGCATTTT.

In regard to this clone: Because the CDR3's place on the DNA is in doubt, the DNA is left out and the CDR3 is given as listed by TCRdb. The V gene is TRBV27, the J gene TRBJ1-1; no DNA check was done on the table's D call, TRBD1. CDR1 and CDR2 from the germline V gene are MNHEY and SMNVEV (reference sequence). The CDR3 is 16 residues long, counting both termini. The CDR3 sequence: CASSFFGQGSNTEAFF.

The genes are TRBV5-1 and TRBJ2-7, with TRBD1 matching over 9 bases. The CDR3 is 15 residues long. Per germline, CDR1 SGHRS and CDR2 YFSETQ. V was pared by 4 bases and J by 6 bases, with 11 bases of the junction left unmatched. The CDR3 sequence is CASSAGQGTALEQYF. The CDR3 coding sequence is TGCGCCAGCAGCGCTGGACAGGGGACAGCACTCGAGCAGTACTTC.

V is TRBV14 and J is TRBJ1-4, with no clear D. Germline loops: CDR1 SGHDN, CDR2 FVKESK. Trimming removed 3 bases from V and 4 bases from J, with 9 bases in between. The CDR3 is 14 residues long. CDR3: CASSHETNNEKLFF. The CDR3 DNA follows: TGTGCCAGCAGCCACGAGACTAATAATGAAAAACTGTTTTTT.

This clone appeared a few times. This sequence joins TRBV12-3 or TRBV12-4 and TRBJ1-2; D not certain. The V and J ends lost 4 bases and 8 bases respectively, with 11 bases between them. The CDR3 extends over 12 amino acids. CDR3 sequence reads: CASSSPAGGYTF. CDR3 coding DNA: TGTGCCAGCAGTTCTCCCGCCGGGGGCTACACCTTC.

The rearrangement links TRBV18 to TRBJ2-5; 9 positions match TRBD2. Per the germline V gene, CDR1 is KGHSH and CDR2 is LQKENI. The ends lost 5 bases at V and 3 bases at J; junction bases unmatched: 7. The CDR3 extends over 15 amino acids. CDR3 sequence: CASSTGSGRKETQYF. The CDR3 bases are TGTGCCAGCTCAACGGGTAGCGGGAGAAAAGAGACCCAGTACTTC.

With regard to this clone: The same CDR3 arises from other DNA sequences in this sample as well. The chain uses TRBV11-2 and TRBJ1-2, with 10 nucleotides matching TRBD1. Germline V CDR1 and CDR2: SGHAT, FQNNGV. This CDR3 has 16 residues. V dropped 0 bases and J dropped 4; count of bases not matched to a gene: 5. In DNA, the CDR3 is TGTGCCAGCAGCTTAGATGGGGGGACAGGGGTCTATGGCTACACCTTC. This codes for CASSLDGGTGVYGYTF.

This chain uses TRBV10-3 with TRBJ1-1; weak D call: TRBD1 (6 bases). The CDR3 is 13 residues long. V was cut by 4 bases and J by 5 bases, with 11 bases left in between. Germline CDR1 reads ENHRY; CDR2 reads SYGVKD. CDR3 DNA: TGTGCCATCAGTGGCGTAACAGGGACTGAAGCTTTCTTT. Translation: CAISGVTGTEAFF.

The J gene is TRBJ2-5, the V gene TRBV9, with D uncertain. The length of the CDR3 is 15 residues. V was trimmed by 0 bases and J by 1 base, leaving 10 bases between them. Germline assignment: CDR1 SGDLS and CDR2 YYNGEE. CDR3 sequence (DNA): TGTGCCAGCAGCGTAGGGGCAGGCCTCCAAGAGACCCAGTACTTC. This codes for CASSVGAGLQETQYF.

This rearrangement joins TRBV30 to TRBJ2-3, with a weak D call TRBD2 (5 bases). This CDR3 region has 13 residues. Germline V gene data show CDR1 as GTSNPN and CDR2 as SVGIG (reference sequence). The ends were cut back, 7 bases at V and 5 bases at J, with 16 bases in the middle. The CDR3 loop reads CASDYLREDTQYF. For the CDR3, the DNA is TGTGCCTCTGACTACCTCAGAGAAGATACGCAGTATTTT. Full variable domain (missing parts from reference TRBV30 and TRBJ2-3): SQTIHQWPATLVQPVGSPLSLECTVEGTSNPNLYWYRQAAGRGLQLLFYSVGIGQISSEVPQNLSASRPQDRQFILSSKKLLLSDSGFYLCASDYLREDTQYFGPGTRLTVL.

The chain links TRBV4-1 to TRBJ1-1; tentatively, D is TRBD1 (6 bases). There are 16 residues in the CDR3. CDR1 and CDR2 (germline): MGHRA, YSYEKL. V was pared by 1 base and J by 9 bases, with 21 bases between. CDR3 DNA: TGCGCCAGCAGCCAAGGGGGGGGATTCGGAGGGGACAAAGCTTTCTTT. Its protein is CASSQGGGFGGDKAFF.

The CDR3 protein is CAWSSSAGFREKLFF. The CDR3 region has the DNA TGTGCCTGGAGTTCGAGTGCAGGGTTTCGGGAAAAACTGTTTTTT. V and J are TRBV30 and TRBJ1-4; possible D gene TRBD1, 5 bases. Trimming removed 2 bases at V and 8 bases at J, with 18 bases between. The CDR3 is made up of 15 amino acids. Germline CDR1 and CDR2: GTSNPN and SVGIG (reference sequence).

This chain joins TRBV30 and TRBJ1-4; D remains unclear. Deletions cut 3 bases from V and 5 bases from J, with 4 bases between. This CDR3 has 11 amino acids. Per the germline V gene, CDR1 is GTSNPN and CDR2 is SVGIG (reference sequence). The CDR3 loop reads CAWSPNEKLFF. CDR3 sequence (DNA): TGTGCCTGGAGCCCGAATGAAAAACTGTTTTTT.

This chain connects TRBV10-3 to TRBJ2-1; 10 nucleotides align to TRBD2. Germline trimming cut 2 bases from V and 8 bases from J; bases unmatched to any gene: 3. Germline values: CDR1 ENHRY, CDR2 SYGVKD. This CDR3 is built from 14 residues. The CDR3 spells CAISELAGEYEQFF. CDR3 in DNA: TGTGCCATCAGTGAGCTAGCGGGAGAATATGAGCAGTTCTTC.

V gene TRBV11-2 combines with J gene TRBJ1-2, with 7 positions matching TRBD1. CDR1 is SGHAT and CDR2 is FQNNGV in the germline V gene. This CDR3 spans 15 amino acids. The ends lost 4 bases at V and 4 bases at J; junction bases unmatched: 9. CDR3 protein: CASSSEGASAYGYTF. The CDR3 nucleotides are TGTGCCAGCAGCTCAGAGGGGGCAAGCGCCTATGGCTACACCTTC.

The chain carries TRBV5-1 and TRBJ2-5; 9 bases map to TRBD1. Germline CDR1 reads SGHRS; CDR2 reads YFSETQ. The CDR3 totals 14 residues. J was trimmed by 2 bases and V by 4 bases; bases with no gene match: 3. This chain's CDR3 is CASSVGQGQETQYF. CDR3 coding DNA: TGCGCCAGCAGCGTGGGACAGGGACAAGAGACCCAGTACTTC.

J is TRBJ1-1 and V is TRBV5-1, with 7 bases fitting TRBD1. The CDR3 has 15 amino acids. Per the germline V gene, CDR1 is SGHRS and CDR2 is YFSETQ. J was trimmed by 1 base and V by 3 bases; bases with no gene match: 6. CDR3 sequence reads: CASSSTAGGNTEAFF. CDR3 nucleotide sequence: TGCGCCAGCAGCTCCACGGCAGGGGGGAACACTGAAGCTTTCTTT.

CDR3 bases: TGTGCCAGCTCACCACCTCCCACGGGAGTTTTAAATTCACCCCTCCACTTT. It encodes CASSPPPTGVLNSPLHF. The rearrangement uses TRBV18 and TRBJ1-6; D remains ambiguous. Per germline, CDR1 KGHSH and CDR2 LQKENI. The CDR3 loop spans 17 amino acids. Trimming took 0 bases from V and 7 from J, leaving 16 bases between them.

For the CDR3, the DNA is TGTGCCAGCTCACCACCGAGAGTTCATCTTGGCTACACCTTC. This encodes CASSPPRVHLGYTF. The rearrangement joins TRBV18 to TRBJ1-2; the D is unclear. Germline-derived CDR1 and CDR2 are KGHSH and LQKENI. The ends were cut back, 0 bases at V and 7 bases at J, with 12 bases in the middle. This CDR3 region has 14 residues.

The table lists this clone with a few counts. This sequence joins TRBV28 and TRBJ2-1; 12 bases are a match to TRBD1. The CDR3 runs to 15 residues. CDR1 and CDR2 from the germline V gene are MDHEN and SYDVKM. After removal of 2 bases from V and 6 bases from J, the junction contained 2 bases not matched to a gene. For the CDR3, the DNA is TGTGCCAGCAGTTTAGAGGGACAGGGGGCCAATGAGCAGTTCTTC. Its translation: CASSLEGQGANEQFF.

The V call is TRBV5-4, the J call TRBJ1-2; 11 nucleotides line up with TRBD1. The CDR3 is 14 residues long. Losses at the gene ends were 4 bases for V and 12 bases for J; bases not matched to a gene: 11. The germline CDR1 and CDR2 sequences are SGHNT and YYREEE (reference sequence). The CDR3 is CASSVRGTGGLNTF. In DNA form, the CDR3 reads TGTGCCAGCAGCGTCCGCGGGACAGGGGGTTTGAACACCTTC.